Following are 10 T cell receptor beta chains from one sample sequenced in a study of control samples from healthy donors and cancer patients. Clones were read by immunoSEQ multiplex PCR, and TCRdb kept only the in-frame ones, dropping some. The sample contains around 170,000 clones, around 90% of which appear only once. Source material: blood. All receptors come from a man aged 25-45 years in good health.

The chain combines TRBV7-8 with TRBJ1-6; tentative D call: TRBD1 (6 bases). Germline CDR1 is SGHVS and CDR2 is FQNEAQ. This CDR3 is 19 amino acids long. V lost 1 base to trimming and J lost 0 bases, with 16 bases between them. CDR3 loop: CASSLVPRDMSSYNSPLHF. The CDR3, as DNA: TGTGCCAGCAGCTTAGTCCCCCGGGACATGAGCTCCTATAATTCACCCCTCCACTTT.

The J gene is TRBJ1-2, the V gene TRBV5-4, with TRBD1 identical over 8 bases. There are 17 residues in the CDR3. Germline loops: CDR1 SGHNT, CDR2 YYREEE (reference sequence). With 8 bases clipped from V and 4 bases from J, the junction kept 19 bases outside the gene matches. CDR3 region: CASAVSGGPFPLYGYTF. Written as DNA, the CDR3 is TGTGCCAGTGCTGTATCAGGGGGCCCCTTCCCCCTCTATGGCTACACCTTC.

The rearrangement joins TRBV7-9 to TRBJ1-2; 9 bases agree with TRBD1. This CDR3 contains 17 residues. CDR1 is SEHNR and CDR2 is FQNEAQ in the germline V gene (reference sequence). With 6 bases clipped from V and 3 bases from J, the junction kept 14 bases outside the gene matches. Here the CDR3 DNA reads TGTGCCAGCAGACCTAATGTCCGGGACAGGGATCACTATGGCTACACCTTC. Translating it yields CASRPNVRDRDHYGYTF.

V and J are TRBV12-5 and TRBJ1-2; TRBD1 aligns across 9 bases. Per germline, CDR1 LGHNT and CDR2 FRNRAP. V gave up 0 bases and J gave up 2 bases; unmatched junction bases: 7. The CDR3 runs 17 residues. The CDR3 sequence: CASGLVTGGGPNYGYTF. DNA of the CDR3: TGTGCTAGTGGTTTGGTAACAGGGGGCGGCCCAAACTATGGCTACACCTTC.

The chain combines TRBV27 with TRBJ2-3, with D uncertain. With 9 bases removed from V and 0 bases from J, the gap between germline ends came to 7 bases. CDR1 and CDR2 (germline): MNHEY, SMNVEV (reference sequence). This CDR3 has 12 amino acids. The CDR3 protein is CASYTSTDTQYF. CDR3 nucleotides: TGTGCCAGTTATACTAGCACAGATACGCAGTATTTT.

The V gene is TRBV19, the J gene TRBJ1-5; maybe TRBD1 (6 bases). The germline gives CDR1 LNHDA, CDR2 SQIVND (reference sequence). This CDR3 contains 16 residues. Trimming took off 3 bases at V and 0 bases at J, with 12 bases between the two ends. This chain's CDR3 is CASSMNRDHSNQPQHF. The CDR3 nucleotides read TGTGCCAGTAGTATGAACAGGGACCATAGCAATCAGCCCCAGCATTTT.

The CDR3 coding sequence is TGTGCCTGGAGGGGGACAGGGGGCAGTGAAAAACTGTTTTTT. It codes for CAWRGTGGSEKLFF. The V call is TRBV30, the J call TRBJ1-4; 12 bases align to TRBD1. Germline assignment: CDR1 GTSNPN and CDR2 SVGIG (reference sequence). V dropped 3 bases and J dropped 7; count of bases not matched to a gene: 3. The CDR3 totals 14 residues.

The CDR3 DNA reads as TGTGCCTGGAAGAGGGACCTCCAAGAGACCCAGTACTTC. This codes for CAWKRDLQETQYF. V gene TRBV30 combines with J gene TRBJ2-5; either TRBD1 or TRBD2 may supply D (5 bases each). With 4 bases removed from V and 1 base from J, the gap between germline ends came to 10 bases. The germline CDR1 and CDR2 sequences are GTSNPN and SVGIG (reference sequence). The CDR3 runs 13 residues.

The chain joins TRBV2 to TRBJ2-7, with unresolved D. CDR3 size: 12 residues. The ends were cut back, 6 bases at V and 5 bases at J, with 11 bases in the middle. Germline V gives CDR1 SNHLY, CDR2 FYNNEI. CDR3 amino acids: CASSAGIHEQYF. The CDR3 nucleotides are TGTGCCAGCAGCGCCGGAATCCACGAGCAGTACTTC.

This chain links TRBV27 with TRBJ1-5; D uncertain. The germline V gene encodes CDR1 MNHEY and CDR2 SMNVEV (reference sequence). V lost 4 bases and J 6 bases, leaving 10 bases between the germline ends. This CDR3 spans 13 amino acids. CDR3 in DNA: TGTGCCAGCAGTTGGGCAGTTTTTCAGCCCCAGCATTTT. Protein product: CASSWAVFQPQHF.